This T cell receptor beta chain was recorded in a study of blood T cell repertoires in COVID-19. Whole-study context: The samples span acute and convalescent COVID-19 from the United States, Italy and Spain. Sources were T cells, B-cell-depleted T cells, or PBMCs; the material itself was cDNA or gDNA.

From germline, CDR1 is SEHNR and CDR2 FQNEAQ (reference sequence). Trimming left V 4 bases short and J 1 base short, with 10 bases between. The CDR3 contains 14 residues. Data came from immunoSEQ multiplex PCR; TCRdb stores just in-frame clones and leaves some out. The sample shows about 300,000 clones, more than 80% of them seen only once. Source material: peripheral blood. The source is a woman between 50 and 59 years old with COVID-19, enrolled during active disease. The chain has TRBV7-9 and TRBJ2-5; possibly TRBD2 for D (6 bases). CDR3 residues: CASSSTGVQETQYF. CDR3 DNA: TGTGCCAGCAGCTCAACGGGAGTCCAAGAGACCCAGTACTTC. Together with reference TRBV7-9 and TRBJ2-5, the CDR3 gives the full variable domain: DTGVSQNPRHKITKRGQNVTFRCDPISEHNRLYWYRQTLGQGPEFLTYFQNEAQLEKSRLLSDRFSAERPKGSFSTLEIQRTEQGDSAMYLCASSSTGVQETQYFGPGTRLLVL.